One sample yielded the 27 T cell receptor beta chains listed below, sequenced in a study of CD8 T cells in ankylosing spondylitis. TCRdb independently ran MiXCR on the 5' RACE reads; one entry per CDR3 protein. The sample lists about 250,000 distinct CDR3 sequences; under 35% were seen once. The sample consisted of blood, either unsorted or a sorted T cell fraction (not recorded which). Source of these receptors: a male donor with ankylosing spondylitis or in good health (not recorded which).

This chain joins TRBV7-6 and TRBJ2-6; 8 bases match TRBD1. Germline V gene lookup returns CDR1 SGHVS and CDR2 FNYEAQ. Losses at the gene ends were 5 bases for V and 0 bases for J; bases not matched to a gene: 6. The CDR3 is 17 residues long. The CDR3 reads CASSPGQGNSGANVLTF. CDR3 nucleotides: TGTGCCAGCAGCCCAGGACAGGGCAACTCTGGGGCCAACGTCCTGACTTTC. Full variable domain (remainder filled in from reference TRBV7-6 and TRBJ2-6): GAGVSQSPRYKVTKRGQDVALRCDPISGHVSLYWYRQALGQGPEFLTYFNYEAQQDKSGLPNDRFSAERPEGSISTLTIQRTEQRDSAMYRCASSPGQGNSGANVLTFGAGSRLTVL.

This chain joins TRBV20-1 and TRBJ1-1, with D uncertain. Germline CDR1 and CDR2: DFQATT and SNEGSKA (reference sequence). V lost 6 bases, J lost 1 base, and 12 bases lay in between. The CDR3 consists of 13 residues. CDR3 DNA sequence: TGCAGTGCCCACAACGACAAGAACACTGAAGCTTTCTTT. It yields the protein CSAHNDKNTEAFF.

The gene calls are TRBV30 and TRBJ1-1; a weak D match, TRBD1 (5 bases). Between the trimmed V and J ends, which lost 6 bases and 2 bases, there was a span of 25 bases. CDR1 GTSNPN and CDR2 SVGIG come from the germline V gene (reference sequence). The CDR3 has 17 amino acids. The CDR3 protein is CACSMVPFGGTNTEAFF. The CDR3 region has the DNA TGTGCCTGCAGCATGGTCCCCTTTGGAGGGACCAACACTGAAGCTTTCTTT.

The V gene is TRBV4-1, the J gene TRBJ2-7; weak D call: TRBD1 (5 bases). Germline CDR1 is MGHRA and CDR2 is YSYEKL. Trimming took 0 bases from V and 0 from J, leaving 18 bases between them. This CDR3 comprises 18 residues. The CDR3 loop is CASSQDRLAGIISYEQYF. Here the CDR3 DNA reads TGCGCCAGCAGCCAAGATCGTCTGGCAGGGATCATCTCCTACGAGCAGTACTTC.

This clonotype was seen once. This chain joins TRBV5-6 and TRBJ2-7, with 8 bases matching TRBD1. This CDR3 region has 14 residues. The J segment lost 3 bases and the V segment lost 4 bases, leaving 6 bases of the junction unmatched. The germline gives CDR1 SGHDT, CDR2 YYEEEE. CDR3 DNA: TGTGCCAGCAGCCCGGTACAGGGGGACTACGAGCAGTACTTC. This translates into CASSPVQGDYEQYF. Together with reference TRBV5-6 and TRBJ2-7, the CDR3 gives the full variable domain: DAGVTQSPTHLIKTRGQQVTLRCSPKSGHDTVSWYQQALGQGPQFIFQYYEEEERQRGNFPDRFSGHQFPNYSSELNVNALLLGDSALYLCASSPVQGDYEQYFGPGTRLTVT.

V is TRBV6-1 and J is TRBJ1-2; 11 nucleotides align to TRBD1. J gave up 4 bases and V 6 bases, and 7 bases lay outside the gene matches. CDR1 is MNHNS and CDR2 is SASEGT in the germline V gene. The CDR3 runs to 15 residues. The CDR3 reads CASSFWTGGAYGYTF. CDR3 nucleotides: TGTGCCAGCAGCTTCTGGACAGGGGGCGCCTATGGCTACACCTTC.

This clonotype was recorded at least ten times. The V call is TRBV20-1, the J call TRBJ2-5, with 7 positions matching TRBD2. Germline assignment: CDR1 DFQATT and CDR2 SNEGSKA (reference sequence). This CDR3 contains 13 residues. V lost 4 bases and J lost 3; bases outside the gene matches: 5. The CDR3 protein is CSAILAREETQYF. The CDR3 region has the DNA TGCAGTGCTATACTAGCGCGCGAAGAGACCCAGTACTTC.

The rearrangement links TRBV3-1 to TRBJ1-4; the D is unclear. V was trimmed by 4 bases and J by 4 bases, leaving 10 bases between them. The CDR3 extends over 14 amino acids. The germline gives CDR1 LGHDT, CDR2 YNNKEL (reference sequence). The CDR3 loop is CASSPPGFNEKLFF. As DNA, the CDR3 is TGTGCCAGCAGCCCCCCCGGATTTAATGAAAAACTGTTTTTT.

DNA of the CDR3: TGCAGTGCTAGGAGGAGGGGGCTATCCTACAATGAGCAGTTCTTC. Translating gives CSARRRGLSYNEQFF. This chain connects TRBV20-1 to TRBJ2-1; D is perhaps TRBD1 (7 bases). The CDR3 totals 15 residues. Trimming took off 3 bases at V and 1 base at J, with 13 bases between the two ends. Germline V lookup: CDR1 DFQATT, CDR2 SNEGSKA (reference sequence).

V and J are TRBV5-1 and TRBJ2-5; D is ambiguous. Trimming removed 3 bases from V and 0 bases from J, with 15 bases in between. The CDR3 spans 16 residues. Germline V gives CDR1 SGHRS, CDR2 YFSETQ. CDR3 nucleotide sequence: TGCGCCAGCAGCTCCCAACGTCTGGGGTACCAAGAGACCCAGTACTTC. Protein sequence: CASSSQRLGYQETQYF.

This clonotype appeared a single time. The chain links TRBV28 to TRBJ2-7; TRBD2 matches 13 bases. The junction had 2 bases not matched to a gene; V was cut back by 7 bases and J by 2 bases. This CDR3 spans 14 amino acids. Germline V gives CDR1 MDHEN, CDR2 SYDVKM. The CDR3 sequence is CASTGTSGTYEQYF. The DNA for the CDR3 is TGTGCCAGCACAGGGACTAGCGGGACCTACGAGCAGTACTTC.

This clonotype has more than one count but fewer than ten. V is TRBV29-1 and J is TRBJ1-1; D gene unclear. V lost 8 bases and J 3 bases, leaving 13 bases between the germline ends. Germline V gene data show CDR1 as SQVTM and CDR2 as ANQGSEA. CDR3 length: 12 amino acids. The CDR3 region has the DNA TGCAGCATCCGTGGGTATGACACTGAAGCTTTCTTT. It translates to CSIRGYDTEAFF.

The V and J genes are TRBV7-8 and TRBJ2-1; D ambiguous. This CDR3 is 13 amino acids long. Per germline, CDR1 SGHVS and CDR2 FQNEAQ. With 1 base removed from V and 6 bases from J, the gap between germline ends came to 7 bases. The CDR3 reads CASSLGTGNEQFF. The CDR3 DNA is TGTGCCAGCAGCTTAGGTACCGGCAATGAGCAGTTCTTC.

The V and J genes are TRBV20-1 and TRBJ2-5; 7 nucleotides line up with TRBD2. V trimming: 3 bases; J trimming: 5 bases; junction bases outside the gene matches: 9. Germline values: CDR1 DFQATT, CDR2 SNEGSKA (reference sequence). The CDR3 spans 14 residues. The CDR3 DNA is TGCAGTGCTAGGGTCTCGGGGGGTACCGAGACCCAGTACTTC. This translates into CSARVSGGTETQYF.

This clonotype was counted only a few times. The V call is TRBV20-1, the J call TRBJ2-1, with TRBD2 matching over 11 bases. This CDR3 has 15 amino acids. V trimming: 1 base; J trimming: 4 bases; junction bases outside the gene matches: 3. Germline lookup yields CDR1 DFQATT and CDR2 SNEGSKA (reference sequence). The CDR3 reads CSARVAGGGYNEQFF. The CDR3, as DNA: TGCAGTGCTAGAGTAGCGGGGGGGGGTTACAATGAGCAGTTCTTC.

The chain recombines TRBV11-2 with TRBJ2-1; 10 nucleotides agree with TRBD1. J lost 2 bases, V lost 4 bases, and 2 bases had no gene match. Germline V lookup: CDR1 SGHAT, CDR2 FQNNGV. The CDR3 totals 15 residues. The CDR3, as DNA: TGTGCCAGCAGCTCGGACAGGGGGGCCTACAATGAGCAGTTCTTC. Translating it yields CASSSDRGAYNEQFF. The variable domain in full, with the rest retrieved from reference TRBV11-2 and TRBJ2-1, is EAGVAQSPRYKIIEKRQSVAFWCNPISGHATLYWYQQILGQGPKLLIQFQNNGVVDDSQLPKDRFSAERLKGVDSTLKIQPAKLEDSAVYLCASSSDRGAYNEQFFGPGTRLTVL.

This clonotype was observed a handful of times. The chain uses TRBV20-1 and TRBJ1-5, with D perhaps TRBD1 (5 bases). Germline V lookup: CDR1 DFQATT, CDR2 SNEGSKA (reference sequence). Trimming cost V 0 bases and J 3 bases, with 12 bases left between them. The CDR3 extends over 15 amino acids. This CDR3 is CSARDWGLPNQPQHF. CDR3 in DNA: TGCAGTGCTAGAGATTGGGGCCTACCCAATCAGCCCCAGCATTTT.

This chain uses TRBV12-3 or TRBV12-4 with TRBJ2-5; tentative D call: TRBD2 (6 bases). Trimming shortened V by 7 bases and J by 4 bases, and 13 bases separated the two germline ends. The CDR3 consists of 13 residues. The CDR3: CASTWTNGETQYF. CDR3 sequence (DNA): TGTGCCAGCACTTGGACTAACGGAGAGACCCAGTACTTC.

This clonotype occurred a few times. The rearrangement joins TRBV20-1 to TRBJ2-2; D remains ambiguous. The CDR3 extends over 13 amino acids. Germline V gives CDR1 DFQATT, CDR2 SNEGSKA (reference sequence). Trimming left V 0 bases short and J 1 base short, with 3 bases between. CDR3 sequence: CSAREGNTGELFF. The CDR3 DNA follows: TGCAGTGCTAGAGAGGGGAACACCGGGGAGCTGTTTTTT.

This clonotype was detected a few times. V is TRBV6-6 and J is TRBJ2-7; D remains ambiguous. V shed 0 bases and J shed 5 bases, with 5 bases lying between them. This CDR3 contains 12 residues. CDR1 is MNHNY, CDR2 SVGAGI, per germline (reference sequence). CDR3 residues: CASSYSIHEQYF. Written as DNA, the CDR3 is TGTGCCAGCAGTTACTCGATTCACGAGCAGTACTTC.

This clonotype was counted many times. This chain connects TRBV10-3 to TRBJ1-6, with 10 bases that match TRBD1. The CDR3 spans 15 residues. With V trimmed by 4 bases and J by 9 bases, 6 bases remained unmatched. Per germline, CDR1 ENHRY and CDR2 SYGVKD. CDR3 loop: CAISVDRGPSSPLHF. For the CDR3, the DNA is TGTGCCATCAGTGTAGACAGGGGGCCTAGTTCACCCCTCCACTTT.

This clonotype has more than one count but fewer than ten. This chain links TRBV7-9 with TRBJ2-5; TRBD2 agrees at 7 bases. The V and J ends lost 7 bases and 2 bases, in that order; junction bases with no gene match: 10. This CDR3 is 15 amino acids long. CDR1 is SEHNR and CDR2 is FQNEAQ in the germline V gene (reference sequence). CDR3 loop: CASNRAERGQETQYF. CDR3 nucleotide sequence: TGTGCCAGCAACCGGGCGGAGCGGGGACAAGAGACCCAGTACTTC.

This clonotype has at least ten counts. This chain links TRBV20-1 with TRBJ2-3, with D tentatively TRBD1 (5 bases). The CDR3 has 14 residues. The germline V and J ends were trimmed by 4 bases and 2 bases, with 13 bases remaining between them. CDR1 is DFQATT and CDR2 is SNEGSKA in the germline V gene (reference sequence). The CDR3 sequence is CSANLDRPTDTQYF. In DNA form, the CDR3 reads TGCAGTGCTAACCTCGACAGACCCACAGATACGCAGTATTTT.

The CDR3 is CSARRGANAYEQYF. CDR3 coding DNA: TGCAGTGCTAGGCGGGGGGCCAACGCCTACGAGCAGTACTTC. The genes are TRBV20-1 and TRBJ2-7; 8 positions agree with TRBD2. With 3 bases clipped from V and 2 bases from J, the junction kept 6 bases outside the gene matches. Germline V gene data show CDR1 as DFQATT and CDR2 as SNEGSKA (reference sequence). This CDR3 has 14 amino acids.

A single count supports this clonotype. This rearrangement joins TRBV12-3 or TRBV12-4 to TRBJ2-5; D uncertain. V lost 8 bases to trimming and J lost 1 base, with 8 bases between them. This CDR3 spans 12 amino acids. CDR3 sequence reads: CASSGSQETQYF. In DNA form, the CDR3 reads TGTGCCAGCTCCGGGTCCCAAGAGACCCAGTACTTC.

V is TRBV6-1 and J is TRBJ1-6, with 8 bases aligning to TRBD1. This CDR3 contains 16 residues. V was clipped by 5 bases and J by 0 bases; unmatched bases: 3. Germline CDR1 and CDR2: MNHNS and SASEGT. CDR3 nucleotide sequence: TGTGCCAGCAGTCAGGGGACAGGCTCCTATAATTCACCCCTCCACTTT. Translated: CASSQGTGSYNSPLHF.

This sequence joins TRBV29-1 and TRBJ2-5, with D hard to call. V lost 7 bases and J lost 1, with 13 bases in between. CDR3 length: 13 residues. CDR1 and CDR2 from the germline V gene are SQVTM and ANQGSEA. CDR3: CSATLEAQETQYF. CDR3 nucleotides: TGCAGCGCAACCCTTGAAGCCCAAGAGACCCAGTACTTC.